This T cell receptor beta chain stems from a study of T cell responses to AZD1222 COVID-19 vaccine. The study, taken as a whole, reports: Clonal diversity was possibly underestimated, and the donors were mostly white British, with more females. After two AZD1222 doses, spike-specific TCR breadth and depth rose versus day 0. The reported proportion of spike-specific TCRs targeting unmutated variant regions was nearly half. AZD1222 recipients seropositive at baseline numbered only five to seven.

Libraries were prepared by immunoSEQ multiplex PCR; TCRdb keeps only in-frame clonotypes and omits some of them. The table includes about 140,000 clones, roughly 90% detected once. The germline V gene has CDR1 SGHTA and CDR2 FQGNSA. V gave up 5 bases and J gave up 2 bases; unmatched junction bases: 5. CDR3 length equals 15 residues. Points on this clone: Its target is unknown.

The source was peripheral blood, collected on day 0 of AZD1222 vaccination. This TCR was sampled from an adult in good health. The J gene is TRBJ2-7, the V gene TRBV7-2; 11 nucleotides match TRBD1. CDR3: CASSTRTGGTYEQYF. The CDR3 region has the DNA TGTGCCAGCAGCACCCGGACAGGGGGCACCTACGAGCAGTACTTC.